The sequence of this T cell receptor beta chain was determined in a study of CD8+ T cells in alopecia areata. General study findings and limits: Across lesional scalp, and particularly alopecia totalis/universalis, clonality surpassed that of normal scalp. Clarity of TCR sharing across patients fell short of that in mice, possibly HLA-related.

cDNA prepared by RNA extraction and subsequent reverse transcription served as the template for sequencing. TCRdb's table, derived via immunoSEQ multiplex PCR, lists solely in-frame clones and lacks some. Of 120,000 or so clones in the sample, roughly 50% are singletons; the top ten hold about 10%. This clone was seen a handful of times. Its antigen is not known. Trimming shortened V by 3 bases and J by 2 bases, and 11 bases separated the two germline ends. This CDR3 contains 14 residues. Germline loops: CDR1 SGHDT, CDR2 YYEEEE. Alopecia areata patients provided lesional scalp punch biopsies and peripheral blood. PBMC-derived CD4+ and CD8+ T cells were sorted.

The V gene is TRBV5-6, the J gene TRBJ2-5; perhaps TRBD1 as D (6 bases). Sequencing input: NKG2D-low CD8+ T cells sorted from blood. This TCR came from a human donor with alopecia areata. DNA of the CDR3: TGTGCCAGCAGCTCAAGGGACACTCAAGAGACCCAGTACTTC. Amino acids: CASSSRDTQETQYF.